This TCR beta chain was captured in a study of blood T cell repertoires in COVID-19 (dated by TCRdb to between 2020 and 2021). In terms of the full investigation: Samples covering the acute and convalescent phases of COVID-19 were provided by collaborators in the United States, Italy and Spain. The repertoires were released in a freely available public database meant as a resource for research on the immune response to SARS-CoV-2. Samples came from the ongoing ImmuneRACE study (first 160 participants) plus 1,254 subjects from 6 global collaborators. The prospective study material was composed of cDNA or gDNA derived from T cells, B-cell-depleted T cells, or PBMCs. Sample metadata almost always included a de-identified subject ID, COVID-19 status, age in years and sex. The dataset comprised deeply sampled blood TCRbeta repertoires from subjects exposed to, actively infected with, or recovered from COVID-19. HLA class I and class II types, where available, came from metadata supplied by the sample provider rather than from assay-based typing. General study outcomes and caveats: The quantity of clinical and demographic metadata differed by source and by participant and was supplied without curation.

TCRbeta CDR3 regions were amplified from genomic DNA using the immunoSEQ Assay, a bias-controlled multiplex PCR. On the study's bioinformatics: Nucleated cell counts per sample were estimated from amplification of reference gene primers within the assay. To quantify the absolute abundance of each unique TCRbeta CDR3 rearrangement, sequence reads were collapsed and filtered. For each sample, productive Simpson clonality was calculated as the square root of Simpson's diversity index across productive rearrangements. TCRdb mirrors the immuneACCESS table, restricted to in-frame sequences. Some clones are absent from its copies; in checked studies, under half trace to an unresolved V gene, and the reason for the others is unknown. V and J calls and clone size are as listed in that table; D and trimming were resolved from the DNA. The sample table records about 140,000 clones; under 90% of these occur just once. Of the sample, 1.5% to 2% falls within the top ten clones.

The sample holds a few counts of this clone. Its antigen is still unknown. Per-base qualities were not stored, and no clone one base away is much larger. V sheds 4 bases and J sheds 2 bases, leaving 5 bases between their ends. The CDR3 has 11 amino acids, counting the end cysteine and phenylalanine. Left in the record is the CDR3 DNA by itself, 33 bases read in frame from the first base. The germline V gene yields SQVTM for CDR1 and ANQGSEA for CDR2. Participants in the prospective study were enrolled through a virtual design, were aged about 18 to 100 years, and lived in roughly 25 United States geographic areas. To assign participants to cohorts, the prospective study relied on clinical history that participants themselves reported in a screening survey and a study questionnaire. A participant counted as exposed if, within 2 weeks of entering the study, that participant had been in contact with someone who had a PCR-confirmed or clinician-diagnosed COVID-19 case. In the prospective study, whole blood, serum and a nasopharyngeal or oropharyngeal swab were collected from each participant by mobile phlebotomists. Prospective study participants could optionally give additional blood draws and questionnaires over a roughly 2-month period. Before DNA extraction, prospective study blood samples were shipped either frozen or at room temperature.

The TCR sequence derives from a woman aged 18 to 35 who had been exposed to COVID-19. Recombination linked TRBV29-1 to TRBJ1-1; no confident D gene assignment can be made. Sequencing was performed on PBMCs or T cells enriched from blood (not recorded which). The CDR3 is CSVVANTEAFF. The sequenced DNA is TGCAGCGTTGTGGCAAACACTGAAGCTTTCTTT.